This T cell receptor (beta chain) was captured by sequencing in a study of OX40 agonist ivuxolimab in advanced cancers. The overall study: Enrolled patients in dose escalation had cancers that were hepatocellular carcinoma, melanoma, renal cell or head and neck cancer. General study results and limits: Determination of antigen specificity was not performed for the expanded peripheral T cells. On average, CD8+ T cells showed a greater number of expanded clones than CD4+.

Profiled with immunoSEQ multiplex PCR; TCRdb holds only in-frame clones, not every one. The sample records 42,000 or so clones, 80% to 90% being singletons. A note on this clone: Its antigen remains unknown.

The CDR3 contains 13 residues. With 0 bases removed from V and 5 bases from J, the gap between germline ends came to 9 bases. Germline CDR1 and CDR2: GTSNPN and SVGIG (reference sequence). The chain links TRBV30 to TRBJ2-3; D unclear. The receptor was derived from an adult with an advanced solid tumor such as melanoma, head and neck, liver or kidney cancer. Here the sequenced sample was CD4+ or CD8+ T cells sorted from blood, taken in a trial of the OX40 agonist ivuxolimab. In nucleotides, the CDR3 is TGTGCCTGGAGTGTAAGACTCCGAGATACGCAGTATTTT. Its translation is CAWSVRLRDTQYF.